The 8 T cell receptor beta chains in this list originate from one sample, sequenced in a study of blood T cell repertoires in COVID-19. Repertoires were generated with immunoSEQ multiplex PCR, while TCRdb's copy carries only in-frame clones and drops some. There are about 250,000 clones in the sample; approximately 88% occur only once, and under 8% lies in the top ten. The sequencing input was peripheral blood. Receptors were obtained from a woman in her 30s with COVID-19, enrolled during active disease.

J is TRBJ1-4 and V is TRBV11-2; TRBD1 matches 8 bases. This CDR3 has 15 amino acids. Germline trimming cut 3 bases from V and 8 bases from J; bases unmatched to any gene: 8. In germline, CDR1 is SGHAT, CDR2 FQNNGV. CDR3 DNA: TGTGCCAGCAGCTTTACCGGGACAGGACGAGAAAAACTGTTTTTT. This sequence encodes CASSFTGTGREKLFF.

The chain recombines TRBV19 with TRBJ1-2; possible D gene TRBD1, 6 bases. CDR1 is LNHDA and CDR2 is SQIVND in the germline V gene (reference sequence). The CDR3 runs 15 residues. V was clipped by 6 bases and J by 4 bases, with 18 bases between them. The CDR3 nucleotides read TGTGCCAGTAGCCTTACACGACAGGCCAGCTATGGCTACACCTTC. This codes for CASSLTRQASYGYTF.

This chain uses TRBV5-1 with TRBJ2-1; 11 positions agree with TRBD2. CDR1 SGHRS and CDR2 YFSETQ come from the germline V gene. With 4 bases clipped from V and 1 base from J, the junction kept 4 bases outside the gene matches. The CDR3 covers 16 residues. CDR3 residues: CASSRTSGGSYNEQFF. For the CDR3, the DNA is TGCGCCAGCAGCAGAACTAGCGGGGGATCCTACAATGAGCAGTTCTTC.

The rearrangement links TRBV19 to TRBJ1-2; possibly TRBD1 for D (6 bases). CDR1 LNHDA and CDR2 SQIVND come from the germline V gene (reference sequence). CDR3 length: 14 amino acids. Trimming took 0 bases from V and 5 from J, leaving 10 bases between them. DNA for the CDR3: TGTGCCAGTAGTATAGATGGGGGCCCTTATGGCTACACCTTC. Protein: CASSIDGGPYGYTF.

The chain links TRBV27 to TRBJ2-7, with 7 bases aligning to TRBD1. Trimming at V came to 8 bases and at J to 2 bases, leaving 3 bases not matched to a gene. Germline assignment: CDR1 MNHEY and CDR2 SMNVEV (reference sequence). The CDR3 runs to 12 residues. CDR3 sequence (DNA): TGTGCCAGCGGGACAGAAGCCTACGAGCAGTACTTC. Translated, it gives CASGTEAYEQYF.

The genes are TRBV18 and TRBJ2-1, with 8 positions matching TRBD2. Looked up from germline, CDR1 is KGHSH and CDR2 is LQKENI. With V trimmed by 6 bases and J by 10 bases, 17 bases remained unmatched. The CDR3 extends over 16 amino acids. The CDR3 protein is CASSPTGGTRAGEQFF. The CDR3 nucleotides read TGTGCCAGCTCCCCCACGGGAGGGACTCGGGCAGGCGAGCAGTTCTTC.

The V call is TRBV2, the J call TRBJ1-6, with D unresolved. This CDR3 is built from 15 residues. Trimming left V 8 bases short and J 0 bases short, with 11 bases between. Germline assignment: CDR1 SNHLY and CDR2 FYNNEI. The CDR3: CASRLESSYNSPLHF. Written as DNA, the CDR3 is TGTGCCAGCCGACTAGAGAGCTCCTATAATTCACCCCTCCACTTT.

The chain joins TRBV15 to TRBJ2-5; TRBD2 matches 8 bases. J was trimmed by 2 bases and V by 3 bases; bases with no gene match: 8. The germline V gene encodes CDR1 LNHNV and CDR2 YYDKDF (reference sequence). This CDR3 has 16 residues. The CDR3 protein is CATSSISAGGQETQYF. Written as DNA, the CDR3 is TGTGCCACCAGCAGTATCTCGGCGGGGGGACAAGAGACCCAGTACTTC.